A selection of T cell receptor beta chains follows, all from one sample in a study of Graves' ophthalmopathy and Graves' hyperthyroidism. TCRdb reprocessed the multiplex PCR reads with MiXCR, giving one entry per CDR3 protein. The data contain roughly 220,000 distinct CDR3 sequences, around 45% of them singletons. Sequenced sample: peripheral blood. The source is an adult man with Graves' ophthalmopathy. Each CDR3 is given with its conserved first and last residue. Each record gives: J gene, clone size, D gene, V gene, CDR3 protein, CDR3 DNA. D genes are given only for firm matches. The listing skips clone size in some rows; elsewhere it reads once, few, many or a size class.

j_call: TRBJ2-6
clone_size: NA
d_call: NA
v_call: TRBV6-1
cdr3_aa: CASRGRTDIANVLTF
cdr3_nt: TGTGCCAGCAGAGGACGGACGGATATAGCCAACGTCCTGACTTTC

j_call: TRBJ2-5
clone_size: NA
d_call: NA
v_call: TRBV6-5
cdr3_aa: CASSALMRETQYF
cdr3_nt: TGTGCCAGCAGTGCTCTGATGCGGGAGACCCAGTACTTC

j_call: TRBJ2-7
clone_size: few
d_call: NA
v_call: TRBV7-2
cdr3_aa: CASSFSQGTSEQYF
cdr3_nt: TGTGCCAGCAGCTTTTCGCAGGGGACCTCCGAGCAGTACTTC

j_call: TRBJ1-2
clone_size: NA
d_call: NA
v_call: TRBV7-8
cdr3_aa: CASRMEGEAYGYTF
cdr3_nt: TGTGCCAGCAGAATGGAGGGGGAGGCCTATGGCTACACCTTC

j_call: TRBJ1-2
clone_size: NA
d_call: TRBD1
v_call: TRBV5-1
cdr3_aa: CASRGWDRNGGYGYTF
cdr3_nt: TGCGCCAGCAGGGGTTGGGACAGGAACGGGGGCTATGGCTACACCTTC

j_call: TRBJ2-2
clone_size: NA
d_call: TRBD1
v_call: TRBV9
cdr3_aa: CASGWTGGTGELFF
cdr3_nt: TGTGCCAGCGGCTGGACAGGGGGCACCGGGGAGCTGTTTTTT

j_call: TRBJ2-5
clone_size: NA
d_call: NA
v_call: TRBV24-1
cdr3_aa: CATSGTWETQYF
cdr3_nt: TGTGCCACCTCCGGGACTTGGGAGACCCAGTACTTC

j_call: TRBJ1-1
clone_size: few
d_call: NA
v_call: TRBV7-2
cdr3_aa: CASTLGLYTEAFF
cdr3_nt: TGTGCCAGCACCTTAGGCCTGTACACTGAAGCTTTCTTT

j_call: TRBJ1-5
clone_size: NA
d_call: NA
v_call: TRBV10-2
cdr3_aa: CASSPGQLSQPQHF
cdr3_nt: TGCGCCAGCAGTCCGGGGCAGTTGAGTCAACCCCAGCATTTT

j_call: TRBJ1-2
clone_size: NA
d_call: NA
v_call: TRBV20-1
cdr3_aa: CSAPSFGYTF
cdr3_nt: TGCAGTGCCCCCAGCTTTGGCTACACCTTC

j_call: TRBJ2-5
clone_size: NA
d_call: NA
v_call: TRBV10-2
cdr3_aa: CASSEMDLETQYF
cdr3_nt: TGTGCCAGCAGTGAAATGGATCTGGAGACCCAGTACTTC

j_call: TRBJ1-6
clone_size: few
d_call: NA
v_call: TRBV5-1
cdr3_aa: CASSWQGRNSPLHF
cdr3_nt: TGTGCCAGCAGCTGGCAGGGGAGGAATTCACCCCTCCACTTT

j_call: TRBJ1-4
clone_size: NA
d_call: NA
v_call: TRBV7-6
cdr3_aa: CASSPSWDEKLFF
cdr3_nt: TGTGCCAGCAGCCCTTCGTGGGACGAAAAACTGTTTTTT

j_call: TRBJ2-5
clone_size: few
d_call: NA
v_call: TRBV20-1
cdr3_aa: CSASTGEPETQYF
cdr3_nt: TGCAGTGCTAGTACGGGAGAACCGGAGACCCAGTACTTC

j_call: TRBJ1-1
clone_size: few
d_call: NA
v_call: TRBV6-4
cdr3_aa: CASSAQGGTEAFF
cdr3_nt: TGTGCCAGCAGTGCCCAGGGCGGGACTGAAGCTTTCTTT

j_call: TRBJ2-7
clone_size: NA
d_call: NA
v_call: TRBV12-3/TRBV12-4
cdr3_aa: CASSFPNSVSTYEQYF
cdr3_nt: TGTGCCAGCAGTTTCCCAAATAGCGTCTCCACGTACGAGCAGTACTTC

j_call: TRBJ2-7
clone_size: NA
d_call: NA
v_call: TRBV10-3
cdr3_aa: CASSLSVAYEQYF
cdr3_nt: TGTGCCAGCAGTTTAAGTGTTGCCTACGAGCAGTACTTC

j_call: TRBJ2-7
clone_size: NA
d_call: TRBD1
v_call: TRBV7-9
cdr3_aa: CAITGTGAYEQYF
cdr3_nt: TGTGCCATTACCGGGACAGGGGCCTACGAGCAGTACTTC

j_call: TRBJ2-5
clone_size: many
d_call: NA
v_call: TRBV7-2
cdr3_aa: CASSAAMETQYF
cdr3_nt: TGTGCCAGCAGCGCCGCCATGGAGACCCAGTACTTC

j_call: TRBJ2-7
clone_size: NA
d_call: NA
v_call: TRBV28
cdr3_aa: CASSHNSYEQYF
cdr3_nt: TGTGCCAGCAGCCACAACTCCTACGAGCAGTACTTC

j_call: TRBJ2-7
clone_size: NA
d_call: TRBD1
v_call: TRBV7-2
cdr3_aa: CASQKGASYEQYF
cdr3_nt: TGTGCCAGTCAGAAGGGGGCTTCCTACGAGCAGTACTTC

j_call: TRBJ2-5
clone_size: few
d_call: NA
v_call: TRBV7-4
cdr3_aa: CASSLGGVSTETQYF
cdr3_nt: TGTGCCAGCAGTTTAGGCGGAGTATCCACAGAGACCCAGTACTTC

j_call: TRBJ1-2
clone_size: many
d_call: NA
v_call: TRBV15
cdr3_aa: CATSTRGGYTF
cdr3_nt: TGTGCCACCAGCACCCGGGGAGGCTACACCTTC

j_call: TRBJ1-1
clone_size: few
d_call: NA
v_call: TRBV20-1
cdr3_aa: CSARDVRAF
cdr3_nt: TGCAGTGCTAGAGATGTCAGGGCCTTT

j_call: TRBJ2-2
clone_size: few
d_call: TRBD1
v_call: TRBV10-2
cdr3_aa: CASSVGGAPTGELFF
cdr3_nt: TGCGCCAGCAGTGTAGGGGGCGCGCCCACCGGGGAGCTGTTTTTT

j_call: TRBJ1-1
clone_size: NA
d_call: NA
v_call: TRBV7-2
cdr3_aa: CASSRMIGTSTEAFF
cdr3_nt: TGTGCCAGCAGCAGAATGATCGGGACGAGCACTGAAGCTTTCTTT

j_call: TRBJ2-5
clone_size: NA
d_call: NA
v_call: TRBV12-3/TRBV12-4
cdr3_aa: CASSFLDSQETQYF
cdr3_nt: TGTGCCAGCAGTTTCCTGGACAGCCAAGAGACCCAGTACTTC

j_call: TRBJ1-2
clone_size: NA
d_call: TRBD1
v_call: TRBV20-1
cdr3_aa: CSARKGQGTYGYTF
cdr3_nt: TGCAGTGCTAGAAAGGGACAGGGGACCTATGGCTACACCTTC